One sample yielded the 29 T cell receptor beta chains listed below, sequenced in a study of breast tumors, draining lymph nodes, adjacent tissues. Breast cancer patients provided tissue from their axillary draining lymph nodes. A single record per CDR3 protein comes from TCRdb applying MiXCR to the multiplex PCR reads. The table records 200,000 to 250,000 distinct CDR3 sequences, roughly a third of them present only once. Sequenced sample: axillary lymph node tissue. Receptors originate from a female donor with breast cancer. Some clones in this sample may be carry-over from other donors' samples.

This clonotype has ten or more counts. The gene calls are TRBV19 and TRBJ1-4; 10 positions agree with TRBD1. CDR3 length: 18 amino acids. Looked up from germline, CDR1 is LNHDA and CDR2 is SQIVND (reference sequence). The V segment lost 9 bases and the J segment 4 bases; nucleotides outside the gene matches: 17. Here the CDR3 reads CASKTHTPGDRGNEKLFF. The CDR3 DNA is TGTGCCAGCAAAACCCACACGCCCGGGGACAGGGGTAATGAAAAACTGTTTTTT.

This clonotype showed up many times. This chain joins TRBV7-9 and TRBJ1-5; possible D gene TRBD1, 6 bases. Germline V gene data show CDR1 as SEHNR and CDR2 as FQNEAQ (reference sequence). Trimming took off 4 bases at V and 6 bases at J, with 13 bases between the two ends. The CDR3 has 14 residues. The CDR3 DNA reads TGTGCCAGCAGCTCCGAGGGGGGCGGTCAGCCCCAGCATTTT. This translates into CASSSEGGGQPQHF.

This clonotype was picked up many times. The chain joins TRBV25-1 to TRBJ2-7; D is perhaps TRBD2 (6 bases). The length of the CDR3 is 13 residues. Germline V gene sequence: CDR1 MGHDK, CDR2 SYGVNS. V was trimmed by 2 bases and J by 3 bases, leaving 8 bases between them. Here the CDR3 DNA reads TGTGCCAGCAGTGAAGGAGGGTACTACGAGCAGTACTTC. It encodes CASSEGGYYEQYF.

There are a few counts of this clonotype. This chain joins TRBV6-2 or TRBV6-3 and TRBJ2-3; possibly TRBD2 for D (5 bases). CDR1 and CDR2 (germline): MNHEY, SVGEGT. The CDR3 is 13 amino acids. Between the trimmed V and J ends, which lost 5 bases and 2 bases, there was a span of 8 bases. The CDR3 protein is CASSVDFTDTQYF. The CDR3 DNA reads as TGTGCCAGCAGTGTGGACTTCACAGATACGCAGTATTTT.

This clonotype was observed at least ten times. The gene calls are TRBV7-9 and TRBJ2-5, with 9 nucleotides matching TRBD2. The V and J ends lost 4 bases and 5 bases, in that order; junction bases with no gene match: 14. The CDR3 length is 17 residues. Germline loops: CDR1 SEHNR, CDR2 FQNEAQ (reference sequence). The CDR3 here is CASSSARGGGESETQYF. In DNA form, the CDR3 reads TGTGCCAGCAGCTCGGCACGAGGCGGGGGGGAGTCCGAGACCCAGTACTTC.

This clonotype was seen more than once but under ten times. The V gene is TRBV2, the J gene TRBJ1-1; D gene unclear. The CDR3 is 14 residues long. Germline assignment: CDR1 SNHLY and CDR2 FYNNEI. The ends were cut back, 5 bases at V and 2 bases at J, with 12 bases in the middle. The CDR3 DNA follows: TGTGCCAGCAGTTTTGACATGATCAACACTGAAGCTTTCTTT. It specifies CASSFDMINTEAFF.

Details on this clonotype: One junction end disagrees with the germline gene, perhaps due to a read error. The genes are TRBV6-5 and TRBJ1-6; D ambiguous. The length of the CDR3 is 15 residues. The germline V gene has CDR1 MNHEY and CDR2 SVGAGI. The CDR3 loop reads CVSSLGSSYNSPLHF. The CDR3 nucleotides are TGTGTCAGCAGCCTCGGGAGCTCCTATAATTCACCCCTCCACTTT.

J is TRBJ2-7 and V is TRBV24-1; D might be TRBD1 (5 bases). From germline, CDR1 is KGHDR and CDR2 SFDVKD. This CDR3 is built from 11 residues. The DNA of the CDR3 is TGTCCTCACCAAAGCGTGGGGCTGAAGTACTTC. This encodes CPHQSVGLKYF.

The chain combines TRBV12-3 or TRBV12-4 with TRBJ1-5; D gene unclear. The V and J ends lost 1 base and 14 bases respectively, with 9 bases between them. The CDR3 is 11 amino acids. CDR3 bases: TGTGCCAGCAGTTTAGGGACCCACGAGCATTTT. It specifies CASSLGTHEHF.

This clonotype came up many times. The chain combines TRBV7-9 with TRBJ2-1, with 10 bases lining up with TRBD1. The V and J ends lost 5 bases and 3 bases, in that order; junction bases with no gene match: 4. The germline gives CDR1 SEHNR, CDR2 FQNEAQ (reference sequence). The CDR3 sequence is 15 residues long. As DNA, the CDR3 is TGTGCCAGCAGCCCCAGGACAGGGGGCTACAATGAGCAGTTCTTC. Translated, it gives CASSPRTGGYNEQFF.

This clonotype was found a few times. A much larger clonotype is one base distant, so this may be a read error. CDR3 loop: CASTRGDALYSEQYF. The CDR3, as DNA: TGTGCCAGCACACGGGGGGACGCTTTGTACTCCGAGCAGTACTTC. The V gene is TRBV6-1, the J gene TRBJ2-7, with 7 nucleotides matching TRBD2. The CDR3 is 15 amino acids. The germline CDR1 and CDR2 sequences are MNHNS and SASEGT. With V trimmed by 7 bases and J by 6 bases, 15 bases remained unmatched.

There are many counts of this clonotype. V and J are TRBV7-9 and TRBJ2-7, with D uncertain. V lost 4 bases and J lost 0, with 10 bases in between. Germline CDR1 SEHNR, CDR2 FQNEAQ (reference sequence). The CDR3 spans 14 residues. CDR3 sequence reads: CASSYDGSSYEQYF. CDR3 nucleotide sequence: TGTGCCAGCAGCTACGACGGAAGCTCCTACGAGCAGTACTTC.

This clonotype has only a few counts. This clone may be a read error of a much larger clone one base away. The chain combines TRBV30 with TRBJ1-2, with D unresolved. The CDR3 covers 13 residues. CDR1 and CDR2 (germline): GTSNPN, SVGIG (reference sequence). The V and J ends lost 3 bases and 7 bases respectively, with 15 bases between them. CDR3 sequence: CAWRINGEGGYTF. CDR3 DNA sequence: TGTGCCTGGAGGATCAACGGGGAGGGTGGCTACACCTTC.

In regard to this clonotype: A much larger clone differs by one base, so this may be a read error. The V and J genes are TRBV20-1 and TRBJ1-2; TRBD1 is a possible D gene (6 bases). Germline CDR1 reads DFQATT; CDR2 reads SNEGSKA (reference sequence). The CDR3 has 12 residues. In nucleotides, the CDR3 is TGCAGTGCCAATACAGGGAACTATGGCTCCACCTTC. Translated: CSANTGNYGSTF.

The rearrangement joins TRBV20-1 to TRBJ2-5; 8 bases line up with TRBD1. Per the germline V gene, CDR1 is DFQATT and CDR2 is SNEGSKA (reference sequence). The CDR3 totals 13 residues. The junction had 5 bases not matched to a gene; V was cut back by 3 bases and J by 5 bases. CDR3 nucleotide sequence: TGCAGTGCTAGGCCGGACAGGGTTGAGACCCAGTACTTC. It specifies CSARPDRVETQYF.

The rearrangement joins TRBV2 to TRBJ2-5; 8 nucleotides agree with TRBD1. This CDR3 has 16 amino acids. V shed 10 bases and J 4 bases; nucleotides not matched to a gene: 17. Per germline, CDR1 SNHLY and CDR2 FYNNEI. Here the CDR3 DNA reads TGTGCCATCAAAGCCGAGACAGGGGCACTGGGAGAGACCCAGTACTTC. Translated: CAIKAETGALGETQYF. Complete variable domain (other parts from reference TRBV2 and TRBJ2-5): EPEVTQTPSHQVTQMGQEVILRCVPISNHLYFYWYRQILGQKVEFLVSFYNNEISEKSEIFDDQFSVERPDGSNFTLKIRSTKLEDSAMYFCAIKAETGALGETQYFGPGTRLLVL.

This clonotype was recorded at least ten times. V is TRBV6-6 and J is TRBJ1-2; no definite D call. Trimming pared 4 bases from V and 0 bases from J, leaving 9 bases between. The CDR3 has 14 residues. Germline-derived CDR1 and CDR2 are MNHNY and SVGAGI (reference sequence). The CDR3 sequence is CASSSALSNYGYTF. CDR3 nucleotide sequence: TGTGCCAGCAGTTCGGCGCTTTCTAACTATGGCTACACCTTC.

This CDR3 is CASSLGDRPFNEKLFF. The CDR3, as DNA: TGCGCCAGCAGCTTGGGGGACAGGCCCTTTAATGAAAAACTGTTTTTT. The rearrangement joins TRBV5-1 to TRBJ1-4, with TRBD1 identical over 8 bases. V trimming: 0 bases; J trimming: 4 bases; junction bases outside the gene matches: 5. This CDR3 spans 16 amino acids. Per germline, CDR1 SGHRS and CDR2 YFSETQ.

Worth noting for this clonotype: A read error may be the cause here, since a much bigger clone is one base away. The CDR3 spells CANSLPGGTAKGNEQFF. The CDR3 DNA sequence: TGTGCCAACAGCTTACCGGGGGGTACCGCGAAAGGAAATGAGCAGTTCTTC. V is TRBV7-2 and J is TRBJ2-1; the match to TRBD2 covers 7 bases. The CDR3 runs 17 residues. Germline V gives CDR1 SGHTA, CDR2 FQGNSA. The complete variable domain, with remaining parts taken from reference TRBV7-2 and TRBJ2-1, reads GAGVSQSPSNKVTEKGKDVELRCDPISGHTALYWYRQSLGQGLEFLIYFQGNSAPDKSGLPSDRFSAERTGGSVSTLTIQRTQQEDSAVYLCANSLPGGTAKGNEQFFGPGTRLTVL.

This rearrangement joins TRBV5-1 to TRBJ2-6, with D perhaps being TRBD1 or TRBD2 (6 bases each). The germline CDR1 and CDR2 sequences are SGHRS and YFSETQ. V lost 5 bases to trimming and J lost 0 bases, with 12 bases between them. This CDR3 spans 16 amino acids. DNA for the CDR3: TGCGCCAGCAGAGGGGGGAGAGGCTCTGGGGCCAACGTCCTGACTTTC. Its translation: CASRGGRGSGANVLTF.

This chain links TRBV19 with TRBJ2-7; 11 bases line up with TRBD2. The trim removed 4 bases at V and 3 bases at J, leaving 5 bases unmatched. The CDR3 length is 15 residues. The germline CDR1 and CDR2 sequences are LNHDA and SQIVND (reference sequence). The CDR3 sequence: CASSTGTSGRYEQYF. The CDR3 coding sequence is TGTGCCAGTAGTACCGGGACTAGCGGCCGCTACGAGCAGTACTTC.

CDR3 region: CSARRLAGSGELFF. Here the CDR3 DNA reads TGCAGTGCTAGGAGACTAGCGGGATCCGGGGAGCTGTTTTTT. The J gene is TRBJ2-2, the V gene TRBV20-1, with 11 nucleotides matching TRBD2. V shed 3 bases and J 6 bases; nucleotides not matched to a gene: 3. The germline V gene encodes CDR1 DFQATT and CDR2 SNEGSKA (reference sequence). CDR3 length: 14 residues.

Worth noting for this clonotype: Being one base from a much bigger clone, this may be a read error. The chain couples TRBV20-1 to TRBJ2-7; 8 bases line up with TRBD1. The J segment lost 1 base and the V segment lost 6 bases, leaving 11 bases of the junction unmatched. Germline CDR1 DFQATT, CDR2 SNEGSKA (reference sequence). The length of the CDR3 is 15 residues. CDR3 DNA: TGCAGTGCCGAACCGACAGGGGACATATCCTACGAGCAGTACTTC. Translation gives CSAEPTGDISYEQYF.

About this clonotype: This likely comes from a read error, as the CDR3 has no conserved phenylalanine or tryptophan at its end. No DNA is shown, since the ends of the CDR3 on it are uncertain; the CDR3 is the one TCRdb lists. V is TRBV9 and J is TRBJ2-1; the table assigns TRBD1, which was not confirmed against the DNA. From germline, CDR1 is SGDLS and CDR2 YYNGEE. The CDR3 sequence runs 13 residues, both termini included. The CDR3 is CASSVTGSNEQTL.

This clonotype was seen many times. The V gene is TRBV6-5, the J gene TRBJ1-3; the D is unclear. Per the germline V gene, CDR1 is MNHEY and CDR2 is SVGAGI. V was pared by 5 bases and J by 0 bases, with 11 bases between. There are 15 residues in the CDR3. This CDR3 reads CASSTRESSGNTIYF. In nucleotides, the CDR3 is TGTGCCAGCAGTACCCGGGAGAGCTCTGGAAACACCATATATTTT.

This clonotype was recorded only once. Just one base apart from a much larger clone, this may be a read error. This chain joins TRBV4-1 and TRBJ2-1, with 12 bases fitting TRBD2. V shed 2 bases, J shed 2 bases, and the junction held 7 bases outside the gene matches. This CDR3 is 18 amino acids long. Per the germline V gene, CDR1 is MGHRA and CDR2 is YSYEKL. CDR3 nucleotides: TGCGCCAGCAGCCAACTAGAACCTAGCGGGAGGGCCTACAATGAGCAGTTCTTC. Amino acid sequence: CASSQLEPSGRAYNEQFF.

This chain links TRBV24-1 with TRBJ2-5; D may be TRBD2 (6 bases). CDR3 length: 14 amino acids. Germline assignment: CDR1 KGHDR and CDR2 SFDVKD. V was cut by 3 bases and J by 4 bases, with 11 bases left in between. The CDR3: CATSDPGGPETQYF. The DNA for the CDR3 is TGTGCCACCAGTGATCCCGGAGGGCCAGAGACCCAGTACTTC.

This chain links TRBV2 with TRBJ2-6; 9 positions match TRBD1. CDR3 length equals 19 residues. Germline loops: CDR1 SNHLY, CDR2 FYNNEI. The V gene end was trimmed by 6 bases and the J gene end by 0 bases; junction bases not matched to a gene: 12. This CDR3 is CASSPPRGQGSSGANVLTF. The CDR3 DNA follows: TGTGCCAGCAGCCCACCTAGGGGACAGGGAAGCTCTGGGGCCAACGTCCTGACTTTC.

This clonotype has only a few counts. The genes are TRBV18 and TRBJ2-1, with 7 bases identical to TRBD1. This CDR3 has 13 residues. Trimming removed 6 bases from V and 8 bases from J; junction bases left unmatched: 7. Germline assignment: CDR1 KGHSH and CDR2 LQKENI. CDR3 nucleotides: TGTGCCAGCTCGTCCCTTCAGGGGGATGAGCAGTTCTTC. This gives the protein CASSSLQGDEQFF.